This T cell receptor (beta chain) derives from a study of T-cell memory formation after mild COVID-19. Points from the study as a whole: Pre-infection memory contained some responding clones, which suggested that cross-reactive memory had joined. Contracting clones from day 15 to 85 had balanced CD4/CD8; later expanders favoured CD4+. The study found contracting CD4+ clones mainly in CM and EM and contracting CD8+ clones in EMRA.

This CDR3 comprises 13 residues. The germline gives CDR1 SGHDT, CDR2 YYEEEE. V was shortened by 4 bases and J by 4 bases, with 12 bases between the two germline ends. In this sample, this clonotype turned up a few times. The antigen is unknown. Employing constant-segment primers, 5'RACE generated TCR alpha and TCR beta cDNA libraries bearing sample barcodes and UMIs. TCRdb recomputed calls from the 5' RACE reads with MiXCR, one row per CDR3 protein. The sample has about 620,000 distinct CDR3 sequences, about a sixth seen once. The chain has TRBV5-6 and TRBJ2-7; a weak D match, TRBD1 (5 bases). Sequencing used PBMCs or a T cell subset sorted from them (not recorded which). This TCR derives from an adult woman who had mild COVID-19 (a few samples of this study predate the infection). Cell type and time point are not known. CDR3 protein: CASSEFTGYEQYF. The CDR3 coding sequence is TGTGCCAGCAGCGAGTTTACAGGTTACGAGCAGTACTTC.